One and the same sample provided the 30 T cell receptor beta chains below, sequenced in a study of cytomegalovirus exposure and HLA in healthy donors. Researchers ran the PCR with 60 Vbeta and 13 Jbeta primers. Libraries were prepared by immunoSEQ multiplex PCR; TCRdb keeps only in-frame clonotypes and omits some of them. The sample has 150,000 to 180,000 clones, more than 70% seen once. The specimen was PBMCs. These receptors originate from a woman in her thirties or forties in good health and CMV-seropositive.

V gene TRBV5-1 combines with J gene TRBJ2-7, with 8 bases fitting TRBD2. This CDR3 comprises 17 residues. Germline CDR1 SGHRS, CDR2 YFSETQ. V shed 0 bases and J 7 bases; nucleotides not matched to a gene: 15. As DNA, the CDR3 is TGCGCCAGCAGCTTGGCCCTGGGAGCGGGAGAGGGTTGGGAGCAGTACTTC. Translated: CASSLALGAGEGWEQYF. Full variable domain (rest looked up from reference TRBV5-1 and TRBJ2-7): KAGVTQTPRYLIKTRGQQVTLSCSPISGHRSVSWYQQTPGQGLQFLFEYFSETQRNKGNFPGRFSGRQFSNSRSEMNVSTLELGDSALYLCASSLALGAGEGWEQYFGPGTRLTVT.

CDR3 sequence reads: CASSNGPGYNEQFF. The CDR3, as DNA: TGTGCCAGCTCAAACGGACCAGGGTACAATGAGCAGTTCTTC. The chain combines TRBV18 with TRBJ2-1; TRBD1 is a possible D gene (5 bases). Germline lookup yields CDR1 KGHSH and CDR2 LQKENI. This CDR3 is built from 14 residues. Trimming took off 5 bases at V and 4 bases at J, with 12 bases between the two ends. The full variable domain, with the rest looked up from reference TRBV18 and TRBJ2-1, is NAGVMQNPRHLVRRRGQEARLRCSPMKGHSHVYWYRQLPEEGLKFMVYLQKENIIDESGMPKERFSAEFPKEGPSILRIQQVVRGDSAAYFCASSNGPGYNEQFFGPGTRLTVL.

This rearrangement joins TRBV7-6 to TRBJ2-7, with 10 bases that match TRBD2. CDR3 length: 15 residues. Germline-derived CDR1 and CDR2 are SGHVS and FNYEAQ. V was pared by 5 bases and J by 2 bases, with 6 bases of the junction left unmatched. Here the CDR3 reads CASSKGTSVPYEQYF. CDR3 in DNA: TGTGCCAGCAGCAAAGGGACTAGCGTTCCCTACGAGCAGTACTTC.

V usage is TRBV1 and J usage is TRBJ2-5; the DNA was not compared with TRBD1, the D call given in the table. TRBV1 is annotated as a pseudogene. The CDR3 has 14 amino acids. The CDR3: CTSSHSPTEETQYF. The DNA for the CDR3 is TGCACCAGCAGCCACTCCCCTACAGAAGAGACCCAGTACTTC.

The chain joins TRBV27 to TRBJ2-7; D gene ambiguous. V was clipped by 5 bases and J by 1 base, with 9 bases between them. The CDR3 is 13 amino acids. Germline V gene lookup returns CDR1 MNHEY and CDR2 SMNVEV (reference sequence). CDR3 bases: TGTGCCAGCAGTAAAACAGTTTCCTACGAGCAGTACTTC. Protein product: CASSKTVSYEQYF.

This clone was picked up one time. This chain links TRBV18 with TRBJ2-1; 9 positions match TRBD2. The CDR3 totals 15 residues. Germline CDR1 reads KGHSH; CDR2 reads LQKENI. V shed 5 bases, J shed 3 bases, and the junction held 5 bases outside the gene matches. CDR3 region: CASSETSGNYNEQFF. CDR3 bases: TGTGCCAGCTCAGAGACTAGCGGTAACTACAATGAGCAGTTCTTC.

This chain joins TRBV7-6 and TRBJ2-3; D is undetermined. There are 12 residues in the CDR3. V shed 5 bases and J shed 9 bases, with 12 bases lying between them. Per the germline V gene, CDR1 is SGHVS and CDR2 is FNYEAQ. The CDR3 loop is CASSGPLGTQYF. CDR3 nucleotides: TGTGCCAGCAGCGGGCCTCTTGGGACGCAGTATTTT.

This sequence joins TRBV5-1 and TRBJ2-1, with 14 bases that match TRBD2. The ends lost 4 bases at V and 12 bases at J; junction bases unmatched: 9. Germline CDR1 is SGHRS and CDR2 is YFSETQ. This CDR3 has 15 amino acids. The CDR3, as DNA: TGCGCCAGCAGCAACGTGACTAGCGGGAGGGCTTGGCAGTTCTTC. Protein product: CASSNVTSGRAWQFF.

The CDR3 bases are TGTGCCAGTTCAAATACGGCGGGGCCCCAGCATTTT. Amino acid sequence: CASSNTAGPQHF. The rearrangement links TRBV19 to TRBJ1-5; no reliable D call. The V and J ends lost 8 bases and 9 bases respectively, with 14 bases between them. The length of the CDR3 is 12 residues. From germline, CDR1 is LNHDA and CDR2 SQIVND (reference sequence).

The J gene is TRBJ2-3, the V gene TRBV27, with 7 bases lining up with TRBD1. There are 15 residues in the CDR3. Germline V lookup: CDR1 MNHEY, CDR2 SMNVEV (reference sequence). V shed 5 bases, J shed 7 bases, and the junction held 12 bases outside the gene matches. CDR3 bases: TGTGCCAGCAGTGGGGCAGGCTGGGACAGAAATACGCAGTATTTT. It encodes CASSGAGWDRNTQYF.

This clone was picked up a small number of times. This CDR3 reads CASSLGLGGGIIPSTDTQYF. The CDR3 region has the DNA TGTGCCAGCAGTTTGGGCCTCGGGGGAGGGATTATCCCTAGCACAGATACGCAGTATTTT. This sequence joins TRBV27 and TRBJ2-3; 7 bases are shared with TRBD2. The V gene's germline CDR1 is MNHEY and CDR2 SMNVEV (reference sequence). The CDR3 has 20 residues. The J segment lost 0 bases and the V segment lost 3 bases, leaving 18 bases of the junction unmatched.

In this sample, this clone turned up a few times. The rearrangement links TRBV11-2 to TRBJ2-7, with TRBD2 as a possible D gene (6 bases). The CDR3 sequence is 13 residues long. In germline, CDR1 is SGHAT, CDR2 FQNNGV. Trimming took off 5 bases at V and 9 bases at J, with 17 bases between the two ends. CDR3 nucleotide sequence: TGTGCCAGCAGCCTTCCGTCCGGGACTTTGCAGTACTTC. Amino acid sequence: CASSLPSGTLQYF.

The chain joins TRBV4-2 to TRBJ2-3; TRBD2 agrees at 12 bases. The CDR3 extends over 17 amino acids. Germline trimming cut 0 bases from V and 5 bases from J; bases unmatched to any gene: 6. Germline V gene data show CDR1 as LGHNA and CDR2 as YNFKEQ. CDR3 loop: CASSQDLAGGPKDTQYF. The CDR3 nucleotides are TGTGCCAGCAGCCAAGACCTAGCGGGAGGGCCAAAAGATACGCAGTATTTT.

The J gene is TRBJ2-3, the V gene TRBV5-6, with D possibly being TRBD2 (5 bases). V gave up 4 bases and J gave up 8 bases, with 26 bases separating them. Germline V gives CDR1 SGHDT, CDR2 YYEEEE. The CDR3 is 17 residues long. CDR3 amino acids: CASSMMVSGLVDGTQYF. CDR3 nucleotide sequence: TGTGCCAGCAGCATGATGGTCAGCGGACTGGTTGATGGTACGCAGTATTTT. Full variable domain (outside the CDR3, taken from reference TRBV5-6 and TRBJ2-3): DAGVTQSPTHLIKTRGQQVTLRCSPKSGHDTVSWYQQALGQGPQFIFQYYEEEERQRGNFPDRFSGHQFPNYSSELNVNALLLGDSALYLCASSMMVSGLVDGTQYFGPGTRLTVL.

J is TRBJ2-3 and V is TRBV19; 8 bases are shared with TRBD2. Germline lookup yields CDR1 LNHDA and CDR2 SQIVND (reference sequence). J was trimmed by 2 bases and V by 1 base; bases with no gene match: 2. The CDR3 spans 15 residues. Here the CDR3 reads CASSIVAGTTDTQYF. CDR3 DNA: TGTGCCAGTAGTATAGTAGCGGGAACCACAGATACGCAGTATTTT.

The chain employs TRBV7-6 and TRBJ2-1; 9 nucleotides line up with TRBD2. From germline, CDR1 is SGHVS and CDR2 FNYEAQ. The CDR3 contains 16 residues. The ends lost 1 base at V and 9 bases at J; junction bases unmatched: 10. Here the CDR3 DNA reads TGTGCCAGCAGCTTAGTTCCGGCTAGCGGGAAGGGTGAGCAGTTCTTC. Amino acid sequence: CASSLVPASGKGEQFF.

The table lists this clone with a count of one. This chain connects TRBV27 to TRBJ2-7; perhaps TRBD1 as D (6 bases). CDR3 length: 15 residues. In germline, CDR1 is MNHEY, CDR2 SMNVEV (reference sequence). V lost 6 bases to trimming and J lost 0 bases, with 15 bases between them. For the CDR3, the DNA is TGTGCCAGCAGGCGAAGGGGGATAGGCTCCTACGAGCAGTACTTC. Its protein product is CASRRRGIGSYEQYF.

This chain connects TRBV29-1 to TRBJ2-7, with a possible D match to TRBD1 (6 bases). Trimming removed 0 bases from V and 2 bases from J, with 14 bases in between. This CDR3 spans 15 amino acids. Looked up from germline, CDR1 is SQVTM and CDR2 is ANQGSEA. In nucleotides, the CDR3 is TGCAGCGTTGAAGATACCAGGGGCGGTACCTACGAGCAGTACTTC. Translating gives CSVEDTRGGTYEQYF.

J is TRBJ2-7 and V is TRBV27; tentative D call: TRBD2 (5 bases). Germline V gene lookup returns CDR1 MNHEY and CDR2 SMNVEV (reference sequence). The CDR3 contains 13 residues. The V gene lost 4 bases and the J gene lost 4 bases, with 11 bases spanning the gap. The chain's CDR3 is CASSSRTPYEQYF. The CDR3 DNA sequence: TGTGCCAGCAGTTCCCGGACTCCGTACGAGCAGTACTTC.

The rearrangement links TRBV7-2 to TRBJ1-5; unclear D gene. The CDR3 loop spans 15 amino acids. Trimming took off 1 base at V and 3 bases at J, with 10 bases between the two ends. In germline, CDR1 is SGHTA, CDR2 FQGNSA. The DNA for the CDR3 is TGTGCCAGCAGCTTAGTAAGTCAGGACAATCAGCCCCAGCATTTT. This translates into CASSLVSQDNQPQHF.

The chain recombines TRBV18 with TRBJ1-4; 7 bases match TRBD1. The CDR3 is made up of 13 amino acids. Germline CDR1 KGHSH, CDR2 LQKENI. V dropped 8 bases and J dropped 8; count of bases not matched to a gene: 8. CDR3 in amino acids: CASRRQGGEKLFF. In DNA, the CDR3 is TGTGCCAGCCGGAGACAGGGCGGAGAAAAACTGTTTTTT.

The V call is TRBV5-1, the J call TRBJ2-7; 13 nucleotides align to TRBD2. CDR3 length: 19 residues. After removal of 6 bases from V and 2 bases from J, the junction contained 17 bases not matched to a gene. CDR1 is SGHRS, CDR2 YFSETQ, per germline. DNA for the CDR3: TGCGCCAGCAAAGTAACCTGGACTAGCGGGAGTGGGGAAACCTACGAGCAGTACTTC. It is translated as CASKVTWTSGSGETYEQYF. The variable domain in full, completed from reference TRBV5-1 and TRBJ2-7, reads KAGVTQTPRYLIKTRGQQVTLSCSPISGHRSVSWYQQTPGQGLQFLFEYFSETQRNKGNFPGRFSGRQFSNSRSEMNVSTLELGDSALYLCASKVTWTSGSGETYEQYFGPGTRLTVT.

This clone was detected a few times. The V call is TRBV2, the J call TRBJ1-1; no clear D gene. The germline V gene encodes CDR1 SNHLY and CDR2 FYNNEI. Trimming took off 6 bases at V and 0 bases at J, with 8 bases between the two ends. The CDR3 contains 13 residues. The CDR3 DNA follows: TGTGCCAGCAGGCTAACAGTGAACACTGAAGCTTTCTTT. It translates to CASRLTVNTEAFF. The whole variable domain, filled in from reference TRBV2 and TRBJ1-1, reads EPEVTQTPSHQVTQMGQEVILRCVPISNHLYFYWYRQILGQKVEFLVSFYNNEISEKSEIFDDQFSVERPDGSNFTLKIRSTKLEDSAMYFCASRLTVNTEAFFGQGTRLTVV.

The genes are TRBV29-1 and TRBJ2-5; 9 nucleotides match TRBD1. V was clipped by 6 bases and J by 2 bases; unmatched bases: 10. Germline V gene data show CDR1 as SQVTM and CDR2 as ANQGSEA. The CDR3 contains 15 residues. The CDR3: CSVRIGTGFQETQYF. In nucleotides, the CDR3 is TGCAGCGTCCGTATCGGGACAGGGTTTCAAGAGACCCAGTACTTC.

The chain is built from TRBV12-5 and TRBJ1-2, with 10 bases fitting TRBD1. V was clipped by 1 base and J by 13 bases; unmatched bases: 3. The length of the CDR3 is 12 residues. The germline V gene has CDR1 LGHNT and CDR2 FRNRAP. This CDR3 is CASGLGQGASTF. CDR3 coding DNA: TGTGCTAGTGGTTTGGGACAGGGGGCTTCCACCTTC.

The rearrangement joins TRBV6-6 to TRBJ2-7, with a weak D call TRBD2 (5 bases). CDR3 length: 15 residues. Germline V gene sequence: CDR1 MNHNY, CDR2 SVGAGI (reference sequence). Trimming stripped 4 bases from V and 2 bases from J, with 15 bases between. The CDR3 loop reads CASSLATTAAYEQYF. The CDR3 DNA sequence: TGTGCCAGCAGTTTAGCGACAACCGCGGCCTACGAGCAGTACTTC.

CDR3 bases: TGTGCCAGCAGCCCAAGGCGGCAGGGGGACACTGAAGCTTTCTTT. Translating gives CASSPRRQGDTEAFF. This chain uses TRBV27 with TRBJ1-1; 7 bases match TRBD1. Germline CDR1 MNHEY, CDR2 SMNVEV (reference sequence). The CDR3 consists of 15 residues. The junction had 10 bases not matched to a gene; V was cut back by 6 bases and J by 3 bases.

The chain joins TRBV6-5 to TRBJ1-1, with TRBD1 as a possible D gene (6 bases). Germline V gene sequence: CDR1 MNHEY, CDR2 SVGAGI. The CDR3 contains 14 residues. V dropped 4 bases and J dropped 4 bases, with 13 bases sitting between them. The CDR3 reads CASSSDRKVTEAFF. In DNA form, the CDR3 reads TGTGCCAGCAGTTCGGACAGAAAGGTCACTGAAGCTTTCTTT.

The chain couples TRBV11-3 to TRBJ2-5; 12 bases line up with TRBD2. Per germline, CDR1 SGHNT and CDR2 YENEEA. V dropped 3 bases and J dropped 4; count of bases not matched to a gene: 3. The CDR3 has 15 amino acids. CDR3 sequence: CASSFKLAGGETQYF. The CDR3, as DNA: TGTGCCAGCAGCTTTAAACTAGCGGGAGGAGAGACCCAGTACTTC.

The CDR3 DNA follows: TGCAGCGGGCAACAGGGGGCTAGCACTGAAGCTTTCTTT. Translation gives CSGQQGASTEAFF. The chain links TRBV29-1 to TRBJ1-1, with 9 bases aligning to TRBD1. V was pared by 7 bases and J by 4 bases, with 7 bases of the junction left unmatched. The CDR3 length is 13 residues. Germline CDR1 is SQVTM and CDR2 is ANQGSEA. The variable domain in full, completed from reference TRBV29-1 and TRBJ1-1, reads SAVISQKPSRDICQRGTSLTIQCQVDSQVTMMFWYRQQPGQSLTLIATANQGSEATYESGFVIDKFPISRPNLTFSTLTVSNMSPEDSSIYLCSGQQGASTEAFFGQGTRLTVV.